This TCR beta chain was identified in a study of T-cell reconstitution after alpha-beta-depleted transplantation in children. The study, taken as a whole, reports: There were some patients whose high TCRbeta diversity at day 60 came from surviving recipient T cells and thymic progenitors.

The CDR3 extends over 13 amino acids. Trimming shortened V by 7 bases and J by 1 base, and 7 bases separated the two germline ends. CDR1 is SEHNR and CDR2 is FQNEAQ in the germline V gene (reference sequence). A TCRbeta library incorporating unique molecular identifiers was prepared. TCRdb reprocessed the PCR reads with MiXCR, giving one entry per CDR3 protein. Of thousands of distinct CDR3 sequences in the sample, 25% to 30% were seen once. Points on this clonotype: No antigen is known for it.

The sequence derives from a male patient aged 2 to 10 who had a stem cell transplant for acute myeloid leukemia, so the T cells may come from the graft donor. The source material was PBMCs, mostly from graft donor cells, sampled 60 days after TCRalphabeta/CD19-depleted stem cell transplant. This chain uses TRBV7-9 with TRBJ2-2; D remains ambiguous. The CDR3 loop is CASTQVNTGELFF. The CDR3 bases are TGTGCCAGCACCCAGGTGAACACCGGGGAGCTGTTTTTT.